The 30 T cell receptor beta chains presented below share a single source sample, sequenced in a study of type 1 and type 2 diabetes patients. The PCR template was genomic DNA. Multiplex PCR with 30 forward and 13 reverse primers amplified the TCR beta CDR3. TCRdb re-called the multiplex PCR reads with MiXCR, one entry per CDR3 protein. This table has under 300,000 distinct CDR3 sequences, 47% appearing once. Sequenced: peripheral blood mononuclear cells (PBMCs). Receptors originate from a man younger than 30 with type 2 diabetes.

This clonotype was detected only a few times. The V call is TRBV2, the J call TRBJ1-1; 7 bases align to TRBD1. The V gene end was trimmed by 8 bases and the J gene end by 1 base; junction bases not matched to a gene: 4. The V gene's germline CDR1 is SNHLY and CDR2 FYNNEI. This CDR3 contains 13 residues. The DNA of the CDR3 is TGTGCCAGCCCCGGGACAGAGAACACTGAAGCTTTCTTT. Protein product: CASPGTENTEAFF.

The chain is built from TRBV30 and TRBJ2-5, with D tentatively TRBD1 or TRBD2 (5 bases each). CDR3 length equals 13 residues. The germline CDR1 and CDR2 sequences are GTSNPN and SVGIG (reference sequence). Trimming left V 8 bases short and J 1 base short, with 14 bases between. The CDR3 DNA is TGTGCCCGATCGGGGCAAATCCAAGAGACCCAGTACTTC. Its translation: CARSGQIQETQYF.

The J gene is TRBJ2-7, the V gene TRBV7-2; the D gene is possibly TRBD2 (5 bases). Germline V gene sequence: CDR1 SGHTA, CDR2 FQGNSA. CDR3 length: 12 amino acids. V lost 4 bases to trimming and J lost 7 bases, with 11 bases between them. In DNA form, the CDR3 reads TGTGCCAGCAGCTCATCCGGGGTAGAGCAGTACTTC. Encoded protein: CASSSSGVEQYF.

The rearrangement links TRBV12-3 or TRBV12-4 to TRBJ2-3, with D perhaps matching TRBD1 or TRBD2 (7 bases each). This CDR3 comprises 18 residues. V gave up 3 bases and J gave up 5 bases, with 24 bases separating them. CDR3 DNA: TGTGCCAGCAGTTTGTTCCCGACTCACAGGGGCGGGGGAGATACGCAGTATTTT. It codes for CASSLFPTHRGGGDTQYF.

This clonotype has more than one count but fewer than ten. The rearrangement links TRBV24-1 to TRBJ1-2; D is unclear. Trimming stripped 0 bases from V and 6 bases from J, with 10 bases between. This CDR3 spans 14 amino acids. Germline V CDR1 and CDR2: KGHDR, SFDVKD. As DNA, the CDR3 is TGTGCCACCAGTGATTTGCAAGTGGGCCATGGCTACACCTTC. This codes for CATSDLQVGHGYTF.

V and J are TRBV29-1 and TRBJ1-2, with D tentatively TRBD1 (5 bases). V was trimmed by 7 bases and J by 3 bases, leaving 12 bases between them. Germline CDR1 SQVTM, CDR2 ANQGSEA. The CDR3 is made up of 12 amino acids. For the CDR3, the DNA is TGCAGCGCACAGGTTCTAGACTATGGCTACACCTTC. Amino acid sequence: CSAQVLDYGYTF.

Details on this clonotype: A clone one base away is much larger, so this may be a read error. The V gene is TRBV10-3, the J gene TRBJ2-7; the match to TRBD1 covers 9 bases. Trimming removed 6 bases from V and 7 bases from J; junction bases left unmatched: 13. The CDR3 has 15 amino acids. Germline CDR1 reads ENHRY; CDR2 reads SYGVKD. This chain's CDR3 is CAIRGGTGTSYEQYF. The CDR3 nucleotides read TGTGCCATCAGGGGAGGGACAGGGACATCATATGAGCAGTACTTC.

V gene TRBV15 combines with J gene TRBJ2-2, with a tentative D call TRBD2 (5 bases). CDR3 length: 15 amino acids. The germline gives CDR1 LNHNV, CDR2 YYDKDF (reference sequence). Trimming stripped 1 base from V and 7 bases from J, with 13 bases between. CDR3: CATSRGGASIGELFF. The CDR3 DNA reads TGTGCCACCAGCAGAGGGGGAGCATCTATCGGGGAGCTGTTTTTT.

The rearrangement uses TRBV11-3 and TRBJ2-5; a possible D gene is TRBD2 (5 bases). The CDR3 runs 14 residues. V lost 4 bases and J 2 bases, leaving 11 bases between the germline ends. Germline V lookup: CDR1 SGHNT, CDR2 YENEEA. CDR3 DNA sequence: TGTGCCAGCAGCTCGCGGGCGGTGCAAGAGACCCAGTACTTC. Its translation is CASSSRAVQETQYF.

The chain employs TRBV29-1 and TRBJ1-1; D call uncertain. This CDR3 is built from 13 residues. Germline V lookup: CDR1 SQVTM, CDR2 ANQGSEA. Trimming stripped 0 bases from V and 2 bases from J, with 7 bases between. The DNA for the CDR3 is TGCAGCGTTGAAGATCGATATAACACTGAAGCTTTCTTT. It yields the protein CSVEDRYNTEAFF.

As regards this clonotype: One end of the junction varies from germline; a read error may be responsible. The chain combines TRBV7-2 with TRBJ2-1; 10 bases match TRBD2. Germline V gene data show CDR1 as SGHTA and CDR2 as FQGNSA. CDR3 length equals 15 residues. The CDR3 DNA sequence: TGTGCCGGCAGCTTCACTAGCGGGGATAACAATGAGCAGTTCTTC. Its translation: CAGSFTSGDNNEQFF. Drawing the rest from reference TRBV7-2 and TRBJ2-1, the complete variable domain is GAGVSQSPSNKVTEKGKDVELRCDPISGHTALYWYRQSLGQGLEFLIYFQGNSAPDKSGLPSDRFSAERTGGSVSTLTIQRTQQEDSAVYLCAGSFTSGDNNEQFFGPGTRLTVL.

This clonotype was seen only a few times. The chain recombines TRBV7-2 with TRBJ2-5; unclear D gene. Trimming removed 3 bases at V and 0 bases at J, with 5 bases between. Germline V CDR1 and CDR2: SGHTA, FQGNSA. The CDR3 consists of 13 residues. The CDR3 reads CASSFGYQETQYF. The CDR3 DNA sequence: TGTGCCAGCAGCTTTGGGTACCAAGAGACCCAGTACTTC.

This chain joins TRBV7-8 and TRBJ1-2; the D is unclear. The CDR3 has 13 residues. Germline loops: CDR1 SGHVS, CDR2 FQNEAQ. V gave up 1 base and J gave up 5 bases, with 8 bases separating them. For the CDR3, the DNA is TGTGCCAGCAGCTTAGGCCAGGAGTATGGCTACACCTTC. Translated: CASSLGQEYGYTF.

CDR3 nucleotides: TGTGCCAGCATCGGGGGACTCAAAGGGACCGGGGAGCTGTTTTTT. Translation gives CASIGGLKGTGELFF. This chain joins TRBV2 and TRBJ2-2; tentatively, D is TRBD2 (6 bases). Per the germline V gene, CDR1 is SNHLY and CDR2 is FYNNEI. V was shortened by 7 bases and J by 5 bases, with 17 bases between the two germline ends. The CDR3 spans 15 residues.

In its sample, this clonotype was seen a few times. The V gene is TRBV7-2, the J gene TRBJ2-1; 9 bases align to TRBD1. Trimming cost V 4 bases and J 8 bases; bases outside gene matches: 9. CDR1 and CDR2 from the germline V gene are SGHTA and FQGNSA. This CDR3 spans 15 amino acids. CDR3 residues: CASSSDRGAYDEQFF. DNA of the CDR3: TGTGCCAGCAGCTCAGACAGGGGGGCGTATGATGAGCAGTTCTTC.

This clonotype was counted only a few times. In nucleotides, the CDR3 is TGTGCCAGCAGCTGGACTAGTTCGGTGCGGATCGCCGGGGAGCTGTTTTTT. It yields the protein CASSWTSSVRIAGELFF. V gene TRBV7-8 combines with J gene TRBJ2-2; TRBD2 agrees at 7 bases. The CDR3 spans 17 residues. CDR1 and CDR2 (germline): SGHVS, FQNEAQ. After removal of 4 bases from V and 6 bases from J, the junction contained 14 bases not matched to a gene. Variable domain in full (rest from reference TRBV7-8 and TRBJ2-2): GAGVSQSPRYKVAKRGQDVALRCDPISGHVSLFWYQQALGQGPEFLTYFQNEAQLDKSGLPSDRFFAERPEGSVSTLKIQRTQQEDSAVYLCASSWTSSVRIAGELFFGEGSRLTVL.

This clonotype is a singleton in its sample. One end of the junction does not line up with germline, which may come from a read error. The V gene is TRBV7-8, the J gene TRBJ2-5; TRBD1 matches at 9 bases. Germline V CDR1 and CDR2: SGHVS, FQNEAQ. The CDR3 extends over 15 amino acids. The CDR3 here is CASSLGTGIQETQYF. In DNA, the CDR3 is TGTGCCAGCAGTTTAGGGACAGGGATCCAAGAGACCCAGTACTTC.

This chain links TRBV27 with TRBJ2-7; 7 positions agree with TRBD2. Germline V gene sequence: CDR1 MNHEY, CDR2 SMNVEV (reference sequence). V was pared by 4 bases and J by 1 base, with 4 bases of the junction left unmatched. The CDR3 runs 14 residues. CDR3 DNA sequence: TGTGCCAGCAGTTCTCGCGGGAGATCCTACGAGCAGTACTTC. This gives the protein CASSSRGRSYEQYF.

The rearrangement uses TRBV2 and TRBJ2-5; 14 nucleotides match TRBD2. This CDR3 comprises 14 residues. Germline lookup yields CDR1 SNHLY and CDR2 FYNNEI. The J segment lost 5 bases and the V segment lost 6 bases, leaving 2 bases of the junction unmatched. CDR3 DNA: TGTGCCAGCAGGACTAGCGGGGGGGCGGAGACCCAGTACTTC. Its translation: CASRTSGGAETQYF.

The CDR3, as DNA: TGTGCCAGCGCGAGGAGTGGCTACACCTTC. It codes for CASARSGYTF. The chain employs TRBV28 and TRBJ1-2; D is ambiguous. V lost 8 bases and J lost 7, with 8 bases in between. CDR3 size: 10 residues. CDR1 and CDR2 (germline): MDHEN, SYDVKM.

The V and J genes are TRBV4-3 and TRBJ2-5, with 11 bases fitting TRBD2. J gave up 5 bases and V 4 bases, and 3 bases lay outside the gene matches. Germline assignment: CDR1 LGHNA and CDR2 YSLEER. The CDR3 runs 14 residues. CDR3 in amino acids: CASSPTSGDETQYF. The DNA for the CDR3 is TGCGCCAGCAGCCCGACTAGCGGGGACGAGACCCAGTACTTC.

This clonotype was counted many times. V usage is TRBV7-8 and J usage is TRBJ2-7; tentative D call: TRBD1 (6 bases). The V end was cut by 1 base, the J end by 6 bases, with 13 bases between. The length of the CDR3 is 14 residues. CDR1 and CDR2 from the germline V gene are SGHVS and FQNEAQ. This chain's CDR3 is CASSLVAGDGEQYF. The CDR3 DNA is TGTGCCAGCAGCTTAGTAGCAGGGGACGGCGAGCAGTACTTC.

Here the CDR3 DNA reads TGTGCCAGCAGACGGATCGGGACCCCGGGGGACTATGGCTACACCTTC. Encoded protein: CASRRIGTPGDYGYTF. The chain couples TRBV6-2 or TRBV6-3 to TRBJ1-2; possibly TRBD1 for D (5 bases). The germline V gene encodes CDR1 MNHEY and CDR2 SVGEGT. The CDR3 is 16 residues long. The V end was cut by 6 bases, the J end by 3 bases, with 20 bases between.

The genes are TRBV25-1 and TRBJ2-3, with a weak D call TRBD2 (5 bases). CDR1 MGHDK and CDR2 SYGVNS come from the germline V gene. Deletions cut 3 bases from V and 2 bases from J, with 9 bases between. The CDR3 spans 14 residues. DNA of the CDR3: TGTGCCAGCAGTGACCCGGGGAACACAGATACGCAGTATTTT. Its translation: CASSDPGNTDTQYF.

The chain uses TRBV7-2 and TRBJ1-4; TRBD1 might be the D (5 bases). The CDR3 has 16 residues. V was cut by 3 bases and J by 4 bases, with 15 bases left in between. CDR1 is SGHTA and CDR2 is FQGNSA in the germline V gene. CDR3 nucleotide sequence: TGTGCCAGCAGCTTGGGTGGCGGGGGGAATAATGAAAAACTGTTTTTT. This codes for CASSLGGGGNNEKLFF.

This clonotype was counted a few times. The chain uses TRBV28 and TRBJ1-6; D unresolved. With 6 bases removed from V and 7 bases from J, the gap between germline ends came to 10 bases. CDR1 is MDHEN, CDR2 SYDVKM, per germline. This CDR3 has 13 amino acids. CDR3 sequence reads: CASRIQENSPLHF. DNA for the CDR3: TGTGCCAGCAGGATACAAGAGAATTCACCCCTCCACTTT. Supplemented by reference TRBV28 and TRBJ1-6, the full variable domain reads DVKVTQSSRYLVKRTGEKVFLECVQDMDHENMFWYRQDPGLGLRLIYFSYDVKMKEKGDIPEGYSVSREKKERFSLILESASTNQTSMYLCASRIQENSPLHFGNGTRLTVT.

This clonotype appeared once. The chain uses TRBV7-9 and TRBJ1-2, with D hard to call. V shed 1 base and J shed 8 bases, with 11 bases lying between them. Germline V gene sequence: CDR1 SEHNR, CDR2 FQNEAQ (reference sequence). The CDR3 covers 13 residues. Here the CDR3 DNA reads TGTGCCAGCAGCTTAGGCGATCATGAGGGCTACACCTTC. Translation gives CASSLGDHEGYTF. The full variable domain, with the rest looked up from reference TRBV7-9 and TRBJ1-2, is DTGVSQNPRHKITKRGQNVTFRCDPISEHNRLYWYRQTLGQGPEFLTYFQNEAQLEKSRLLSDRFSAERPKGSFSTLEIQRTEQGDSAMYLCASSLGDHEGYTFGSGTRLTVV.

This clonotype was seen repeatedly, ten times or more. This chain joins TRBV14 and TRBJ1-1; 7 bases agree with TRBD1. The V gene's germline CDR1 is SGHDN and CDR2 FVKESK. This CDR3 has 15 amino acids. V shed 4 bases, J shed 2 bases, and the junction held 7 bases outside the gene matches. The CDR3 region has the DNA TGTGCCAGCAGCCTCTTGACAGGGACAAACACTGAAGCTTTCTTT. This codes for CASSLLTGTNTEAFF.

Comment on this clonotype: A much larger clone sits a single nucleotide away, making a read error possible. The chain carries TRBV13 and TRBJ2-7; D is possibly TRBD1 or TRBD2 (5 bases each). Germline V gene data show CDR1 as PRHDT and CDR2 as FYEKMQ (reference sequence). This CDR3 comprises 15 residues. V dropped 5 bases and J dropped 5 bases, with 19 bases sitting between them. CDR3 bases: TGTGCCAGCAGCCATCGGGCGGCAGGGACCGACGAGCAGTACTTC. Translated: CASSHRAAGTDEQYF.

The chain has TRBV5-1 and TRBJ1-4; 7 bases align to TRBD1. Germline V gene data show CDR1 as SGHRS and CDR2 as YFSETQ. This CDR3 spans 14 amino acids. With V trimmed by 3 bases and J by 7 bases, 6 bases remained unmatched. CDR3 sequence (DNA): TGCGCCAGCAGCTCGACAGGGCGGACTGAAAAACTGTTTTTT. Translation gives CASSSTGRTEKLFF.